This TCR beta chain was found in a study of cytomegalovirus exposure and HLA in healthy donors. Study-wide background: Unique TCRs numbering some 77 million, obtained from HLA-typed donors, made up an early data release.

CDR1 SGHRS and CDR2 YFSETQ come from the germline V gene. The CDR3 contains 16 residues. With 0 bases removed from V and 2 bases from J, the gap between germline ends came to 15 bases. As to this clone: What it binds is not known.

The PCR used 60 Vbeta and 13 Jbeta primers. Using immunoSEQ multiplex PCR, the repertoire was profiled, and TCRdb retains in-frame clones only, with some absent. This table holds tens of thousands of clones. The study, taken as a whole, reports: Several of the most significant clusters appeared, in a later analysis, to be linked to common viral pathogens.

Though nominally healthy at sampling, donors likely had unrecorded immune exposures. Sequenced input: PBMCs. V gene TRBV5-1 combines with J gene TRBJ2-7; D remains ambiguous. This clonotype originated in a woman aged 55-70 years in good health and CMV-seronegative. CDR3 coding DNA: TGCGCCAGCAGCTTGGACGCTGGCAGGTCCCCCTACGAGCAGTACTTC. Encoded protein: CASSLDAGRSPYEQYF.